The rows below give T cell receptor beta chains drawn from one sample of a study of T cells in Graves' hyperthyroidism and ophthalmopathy. TCRdb reprocessed the multiplex PCR reads with MiXCR, giving one entry per CDR3 protein. The sample records 300,000 to 450,000 distinct CDR3 sequences, 15% being singletons. Material: blood. The source is a woman aged 30 to 39 with Graves' hyperthyroidism. CDR3s include the opening cysteine and the closing phenylalanine or tryptophan. A D gene is named only where the DNA matches it firmly. Expanded clones get a size class; other rows say once, few or many, or leave the size out.

abundance	j_gene	v_gene	d_gene	len	CDR3aa	CDR3nt
few	TRBJ2-2	TRBV10-1	-	16	CASSESLGRGTGELFF	TGCGCCAGCAGTGAGTCCCTAGGAAGGGGCACCGGGGAGCTGTTTTTT
many	TRBJ2-5	TRBV6-2/TRBV6-3	-	16	CASSYSVAGIQETQYF	TGTGCCAGCAGTTACTCGGTGGCAGGGATACAAGAGACCCAGTACTTC
-	TRBJ2-7	TRBV18	-	14	CASSLQDVPYEQYF	TGTGCCAGCTCACTTCAGGACGTACCCTACGAGCAGTACTTC
many	TRBJ2-7	TRBV11-2	TRBD2	15	CASSPKTGTSYEQYF	TGTGCCAGCAGCCCCAAGACCGGGACTAGCTACGAGCAGTACTTC
many	TRBJ1-2	TRBV18	-	15	CASSPEQTLPPGYTF	TGTGCCAGCTCACCAGAACAGACTCTACCTCCTGGCTACACCTTC
many	TRBJ1-2	TRBV10-3	TRBD1	14	CAISGGQGDYGYTF	TGTGCCATCAGTGGGGGACAGGGGGACTATGGCTACACCTTC
-	TRBJ1-1	TRBV29-1	TRBD1	13	CSAWTGRNTEAFF	TGCAGCGCCTGGACAGGGAGGAACACTGAAGCTTTCTTT
many	TRBJ2-1	TRBV28	TRBD2	16	CASSSQVAGAVNEQFF	TGTGCCAGCAGTTCCCAAGTAGCGGGAGCTGTAAATGAGCAGTTCTTC
many	TRBJ2-1	TRBV20-1	-	13	CSANVMGRGEQFF	TGCAGTGCTAATGTCATGGGGAGAGGTGAGCAGTTCTTC
-	TRBJ2-1	TRBV6-1	TRBD2	15	CASSTLAGGKGEQFF	TGTGCCAGTTCCACACTAGCGGGAGGCAAGGGTGAGCAGTTCTTC
-	TRBJ1-2	TRBV6-1	TRBD1	14	CASKTGDSNYGYTF	TGTGCCAGCAAAACAGGGGATTCTAACTATGGCTACACCTTC
many	TRBJ2-2	TRBV7-9	-	15	CASSLAGFNTGELFF	TGTGCCAGCAGCTTAGCGGGCTTTAACACCGGGGAGCTGTTTTTT
-	TRBJ2-7	TRBV3-1	TRBD1	16	CASSPPGQATSYEQYF	TGTGCCAGCAGCCCACCGGGACAGGCCACGTCGTACGAGCAGTACTTC
few	TRBJ2-3	TRBV29-1	TRBD2	16	CSVRTGLADLPDTQYF	TGCAGCGTTCGCACAGGACTAGCGGATCTTCCAGATACGCAGTATTTT
-	TRBJ2-3	TRBV27	-	14	CASSEGVSTDTQYF	TGTGCCAGCAGCGAGGGGGTTTCCACAGATACGCAGTATTTT
few	TRBJ2-1	TRBV5-1	TRBD2	15	CASSETSGSFNEQFF	TGCGCCAGCAGCGAGACTAGCGGGAGTTTCAATGAGCAGTTCTTC
many	TRBJ2-1	TRBV20-1	TRBD2	15	CSARKRTSSYNEQFF	TGCAGTGCTCGAAAAAGGACTAGCTCCTACAATGAGCAGTTCTTC
-	TRBJ2-1	TRBV5-1	TRBD1	15	CASRGQGSSYNEQFF	TGCGCCAGCAGAGGACAGGGGAGCTCCTACAATGAGCAGTTCTTC
few	TRBJ2-1	TRBV20-1	TRBD2	14	CSAILAGGWNEQFF	TGCAGTGCTATCCTAGCGGGAGGCTGGAATGAGCAGTTCTTC